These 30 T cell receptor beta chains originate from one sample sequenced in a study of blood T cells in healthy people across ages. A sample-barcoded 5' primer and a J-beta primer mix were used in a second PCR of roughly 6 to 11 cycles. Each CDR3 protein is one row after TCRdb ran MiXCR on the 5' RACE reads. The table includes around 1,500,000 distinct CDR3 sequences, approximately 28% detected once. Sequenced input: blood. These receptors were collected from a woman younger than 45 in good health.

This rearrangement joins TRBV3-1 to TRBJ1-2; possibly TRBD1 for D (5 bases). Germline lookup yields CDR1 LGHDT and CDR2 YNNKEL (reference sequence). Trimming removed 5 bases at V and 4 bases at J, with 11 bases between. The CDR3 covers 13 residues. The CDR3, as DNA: TGTGCCAGCAGCTCACAGGAAACCTATGGCTACACCTTC. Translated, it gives CASSSQETYGYTF.

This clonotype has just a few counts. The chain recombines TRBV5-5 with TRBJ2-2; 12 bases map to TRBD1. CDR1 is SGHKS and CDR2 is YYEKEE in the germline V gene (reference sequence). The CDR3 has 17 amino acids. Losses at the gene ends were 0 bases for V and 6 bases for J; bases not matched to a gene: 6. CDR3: CASSLEGGQGASGELFF. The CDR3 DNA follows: TGTGCCAGCAGCTTGGAAGGGGGACAGGGGGCCTCCGGGGAGCTGTTTTTT.

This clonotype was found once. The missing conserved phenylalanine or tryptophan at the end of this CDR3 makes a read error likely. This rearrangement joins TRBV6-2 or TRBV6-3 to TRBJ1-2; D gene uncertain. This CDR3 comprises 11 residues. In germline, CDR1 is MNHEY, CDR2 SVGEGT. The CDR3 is CASTSGNGYTC. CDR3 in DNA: TGTGCCAGCACTTCGGGGAATGGATACACCTGC.

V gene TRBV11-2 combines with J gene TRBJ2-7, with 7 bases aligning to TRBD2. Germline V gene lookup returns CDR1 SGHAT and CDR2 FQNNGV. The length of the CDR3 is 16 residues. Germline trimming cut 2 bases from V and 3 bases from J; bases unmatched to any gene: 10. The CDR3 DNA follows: TGTGCCAGCAGCTTAAACATCGGCGCTAGCGGCTACGAGCAGTACTTC. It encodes CASSLNIGASGYEQYF.

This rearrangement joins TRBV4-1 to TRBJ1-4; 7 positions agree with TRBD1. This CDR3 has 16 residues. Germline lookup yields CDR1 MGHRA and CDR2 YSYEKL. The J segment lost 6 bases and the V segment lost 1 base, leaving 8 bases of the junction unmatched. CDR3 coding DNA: TGCGCCAGCAGCCAAGTGGTCAGGGGGTGGGATGAAAAACTGTTTTTT. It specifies CASSQVVRGWDEKLFF.

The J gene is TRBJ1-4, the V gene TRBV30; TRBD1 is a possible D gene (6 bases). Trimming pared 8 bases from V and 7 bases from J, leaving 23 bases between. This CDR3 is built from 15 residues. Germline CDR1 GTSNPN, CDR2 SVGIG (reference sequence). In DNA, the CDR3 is TGTGCCGCAAACAGGGCGGATCGCTTAAGTGAAAAACTGTTTTTT. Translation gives CAANRADRLSEKLFF.

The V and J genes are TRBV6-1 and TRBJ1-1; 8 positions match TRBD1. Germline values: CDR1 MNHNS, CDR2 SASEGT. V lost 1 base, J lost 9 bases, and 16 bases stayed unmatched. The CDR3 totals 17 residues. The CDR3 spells CASSEVGQGRGTLKAFF. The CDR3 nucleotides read TGTGCCAGCAGTGAAGTCGGACAGGGACGCGGAACACTGAAAGCTTTCTTT.

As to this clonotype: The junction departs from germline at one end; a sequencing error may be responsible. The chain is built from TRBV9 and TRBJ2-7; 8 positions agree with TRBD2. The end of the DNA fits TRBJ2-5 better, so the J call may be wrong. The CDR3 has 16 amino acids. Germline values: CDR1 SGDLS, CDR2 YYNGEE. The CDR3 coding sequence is TGTGTCAGCAGCCCCCATAATGCCGGGGGGGCAGAGACCCAGTACTTC. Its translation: CVSSPHNAGGAETQYF.

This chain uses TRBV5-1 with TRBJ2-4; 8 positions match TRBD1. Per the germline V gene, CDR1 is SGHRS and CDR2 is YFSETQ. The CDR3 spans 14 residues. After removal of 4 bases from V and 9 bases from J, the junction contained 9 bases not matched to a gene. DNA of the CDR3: TGCGCCAGCAGCACCGGACAGGGTGAAGGCATTCAGTACTTC. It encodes CASSTGQGEGIQYF.

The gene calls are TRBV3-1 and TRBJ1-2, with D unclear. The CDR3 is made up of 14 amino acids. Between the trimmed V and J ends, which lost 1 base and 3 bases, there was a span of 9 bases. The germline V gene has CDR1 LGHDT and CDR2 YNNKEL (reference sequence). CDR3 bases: TGTGCCAGCAGCCAAGGGCAAGGCCACTATGGCTACACCTTC. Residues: CASSQGQGHYGYTF.

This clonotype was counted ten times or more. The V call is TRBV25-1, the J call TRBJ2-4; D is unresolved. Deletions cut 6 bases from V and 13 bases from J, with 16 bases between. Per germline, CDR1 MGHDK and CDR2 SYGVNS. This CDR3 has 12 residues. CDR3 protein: CASSQGISGQYF. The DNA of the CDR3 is TGTGCCAGCAGCCAAGGCATTTCTGGGCAGTACTTC. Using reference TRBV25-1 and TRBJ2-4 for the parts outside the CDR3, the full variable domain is EADIYQTPRYLVIGTGKKITLECSQTMGHDKMYWYQQDPGMELHLIHYSYGVNSTEKGDLSSESTVSRIRTEHFPLTLESARPSHTSQYLCASSQGISGQYFGAGTRLSVL.

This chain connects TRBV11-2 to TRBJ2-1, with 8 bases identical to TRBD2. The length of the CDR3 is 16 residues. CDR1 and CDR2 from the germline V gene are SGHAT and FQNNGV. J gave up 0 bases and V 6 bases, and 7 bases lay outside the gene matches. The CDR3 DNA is TGTGCCAGCAGGGACAGCGGGGGCCGCTCCTACAATGAGCAGTTCTTC. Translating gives CASRDSGGRSYNEQFF.

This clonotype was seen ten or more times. The CDR3 loop is CSVEGVEANYGYTF. The CDR3 DNA follows: TGCAGCGTTGAAGGGGTAGAAGCTAACTATGGCTACACCTTC. The V call is TRBV29-1, the J call TRBJ1-2; the D is unclear. In germline, CDR1 is SQVTM, CDR2 ANQGSEA. Trimming took off 1 base at V and 0 bases at J, with 9 bases between the two ends. The CDR3 extends over 14 amino acids.

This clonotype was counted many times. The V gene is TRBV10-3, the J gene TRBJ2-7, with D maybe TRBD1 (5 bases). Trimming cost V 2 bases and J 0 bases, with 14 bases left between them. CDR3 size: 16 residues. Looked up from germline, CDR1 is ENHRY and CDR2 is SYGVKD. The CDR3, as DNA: TGTGCCATCAGTGAGCCCCGAGAGACAGACTCCTACGAGCAGTACTTC. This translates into CAISEPRETDSYEQYF.

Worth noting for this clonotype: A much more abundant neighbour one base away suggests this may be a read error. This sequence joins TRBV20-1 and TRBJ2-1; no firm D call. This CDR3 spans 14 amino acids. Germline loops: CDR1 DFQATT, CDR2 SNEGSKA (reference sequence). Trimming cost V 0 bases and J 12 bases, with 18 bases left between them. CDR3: CSARDQNSLDGQFF. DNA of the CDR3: TGCAGTGCTAGAGATCAGAATAGTCTGGATGGGCAGTTCTTC.

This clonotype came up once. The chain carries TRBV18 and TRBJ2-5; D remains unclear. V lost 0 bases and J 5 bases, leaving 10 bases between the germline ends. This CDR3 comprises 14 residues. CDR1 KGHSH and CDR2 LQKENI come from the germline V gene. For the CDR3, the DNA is TGTGCCAGCTCACCACCAATGGGCACCGAGACCCAGTACTTC. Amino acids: CASSPPMGTETQYF.

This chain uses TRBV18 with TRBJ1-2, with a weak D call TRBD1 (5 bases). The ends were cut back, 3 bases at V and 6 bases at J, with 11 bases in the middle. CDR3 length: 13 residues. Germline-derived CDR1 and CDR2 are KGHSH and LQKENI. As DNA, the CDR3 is TGTGCCAGCTCACCCGACGAGGGACATGGCTACACCTTC. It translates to CASSPDEGHGYTF. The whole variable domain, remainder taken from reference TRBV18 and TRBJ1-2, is NAGVMQNPRHLVRRRGQEARLRCSPMKGHSHVYWYRQLPEEGLKFMVYLQKENIIDESGMPKERFSAEFPKEGPSILRIQQVVRGDSAAYFCASSPDEGHGYTFGSGTRLTVV.

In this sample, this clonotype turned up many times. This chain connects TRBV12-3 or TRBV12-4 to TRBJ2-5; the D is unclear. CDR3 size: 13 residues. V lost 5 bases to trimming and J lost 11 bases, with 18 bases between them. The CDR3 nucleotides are TGTGCCAGCAGTCCAAACGGTCCGGGCCTTCAGTACTTC. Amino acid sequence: CASSPNGPGLQYF.

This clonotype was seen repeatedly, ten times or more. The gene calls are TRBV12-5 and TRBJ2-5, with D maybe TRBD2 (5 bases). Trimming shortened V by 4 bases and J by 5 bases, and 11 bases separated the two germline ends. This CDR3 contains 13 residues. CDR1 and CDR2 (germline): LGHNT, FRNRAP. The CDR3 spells CASGSADVETQYF. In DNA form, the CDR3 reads TGTGCTAGTGGTTCAGCGGACGTCGAGACCCAGTACTTC.

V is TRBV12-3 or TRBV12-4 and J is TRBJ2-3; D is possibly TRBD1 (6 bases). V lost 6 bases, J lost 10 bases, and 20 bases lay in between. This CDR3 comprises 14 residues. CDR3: CASRGGWGKDPQYF. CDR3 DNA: TGTGCCAGCAGAGGGGGATGGGGAAAGGATCCGCAGTATTTT.

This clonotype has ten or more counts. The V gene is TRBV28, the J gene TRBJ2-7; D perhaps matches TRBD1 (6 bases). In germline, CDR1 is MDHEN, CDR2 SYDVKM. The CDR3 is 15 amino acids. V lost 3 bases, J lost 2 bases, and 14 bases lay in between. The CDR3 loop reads CASSFTRGWTYEQYF. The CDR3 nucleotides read TGTGCCAGCAGTTTTACCAGGGGATGGACCTACGAGCAGTACTTC.

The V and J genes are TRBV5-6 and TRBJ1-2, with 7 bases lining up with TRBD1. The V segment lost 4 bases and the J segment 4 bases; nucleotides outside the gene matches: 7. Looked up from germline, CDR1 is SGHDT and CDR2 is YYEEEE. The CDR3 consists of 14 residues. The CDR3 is CASSPYRQGYGYTF. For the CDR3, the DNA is TGTGCCAGCAGCCCATACAGACAGGGCTATGGCTACACCTTC.

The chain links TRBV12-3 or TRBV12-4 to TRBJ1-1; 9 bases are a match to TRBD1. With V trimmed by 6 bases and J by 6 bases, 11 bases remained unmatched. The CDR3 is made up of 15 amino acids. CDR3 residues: CASSETGTGTPEAFF. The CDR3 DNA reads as TGTGCCAGCAGCGAGACCGGGACAGGGACCCCTGAAGCTTTCTTT.

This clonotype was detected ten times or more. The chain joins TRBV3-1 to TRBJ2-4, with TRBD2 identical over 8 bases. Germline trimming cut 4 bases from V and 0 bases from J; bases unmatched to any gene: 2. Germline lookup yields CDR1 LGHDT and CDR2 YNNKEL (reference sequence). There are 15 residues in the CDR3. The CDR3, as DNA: TGTGCCAGCAGCCGGCGGGGGGTAGCCAAAAACATTCAGTACTTC. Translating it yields CASSRRGVAKNIQYF.

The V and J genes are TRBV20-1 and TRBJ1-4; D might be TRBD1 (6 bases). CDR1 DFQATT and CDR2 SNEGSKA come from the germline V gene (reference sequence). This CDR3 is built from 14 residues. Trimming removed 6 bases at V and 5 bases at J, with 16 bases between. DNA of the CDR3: TGCAGTGCGACTGATAACAGGGAAAATGAAAAACTGTTTTTT. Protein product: CSATDNRENEKLFF.

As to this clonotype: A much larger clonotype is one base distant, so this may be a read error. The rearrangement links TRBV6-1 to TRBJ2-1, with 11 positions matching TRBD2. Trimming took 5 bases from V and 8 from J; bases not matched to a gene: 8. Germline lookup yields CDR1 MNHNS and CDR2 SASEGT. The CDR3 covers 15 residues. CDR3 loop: CASSITSGGMDEQFF. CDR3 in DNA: TGTGCCAGCAGTATCACTAGCGGGGGTATGGATGAGCAGTTCTTC.

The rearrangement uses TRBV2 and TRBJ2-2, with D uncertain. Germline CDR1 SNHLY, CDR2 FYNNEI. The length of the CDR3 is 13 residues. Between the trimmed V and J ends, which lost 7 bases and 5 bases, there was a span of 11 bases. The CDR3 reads CASNGPQTGELFF. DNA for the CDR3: TGTGCCAGCAATGGTCCTCAGACCGGGGAGCTGTTTTTT.

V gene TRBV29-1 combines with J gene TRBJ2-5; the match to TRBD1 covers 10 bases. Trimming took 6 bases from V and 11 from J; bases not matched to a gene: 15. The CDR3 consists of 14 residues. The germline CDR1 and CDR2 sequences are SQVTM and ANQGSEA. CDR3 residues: CSVQTDRGGFGQYF. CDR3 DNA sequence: TGCAGCGTCCAAACGGACAGGGGGGGTTTCGGGCAGTACTTC.

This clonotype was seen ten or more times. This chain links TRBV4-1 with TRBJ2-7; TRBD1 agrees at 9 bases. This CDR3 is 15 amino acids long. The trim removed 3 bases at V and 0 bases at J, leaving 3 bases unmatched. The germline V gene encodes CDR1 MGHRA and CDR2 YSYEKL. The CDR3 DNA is TGCGCCAGCAGCCATGGGACAGGGTACTCCTACGAGCAGTACTTC. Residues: CASSHGTGYSYEQYF.

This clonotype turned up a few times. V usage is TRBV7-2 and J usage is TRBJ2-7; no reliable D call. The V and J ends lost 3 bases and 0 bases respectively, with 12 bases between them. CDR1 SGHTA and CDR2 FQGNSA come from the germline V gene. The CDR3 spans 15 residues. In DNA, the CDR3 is TGTGCCAGCAGCTTCAGTTCTGATCCCTCCTACGAGCAGTACTTC. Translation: CASSFSSDPSYEQYF. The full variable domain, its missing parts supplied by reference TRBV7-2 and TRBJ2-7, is GAGVSQSPSNKVTEKGKDVELRCDPISGHTALYWYRQSLGQGLEFLIYFQGNSAPDKSGLPSDRFSAERTGGSVSTLTIQRTQQEDSAVYLCASSFSSDPSYEQYFGPGTRLTVT.